One and the same sample provided the 9 T cell receptor beta chains below, sequenced in a study of preoperative IRX-2 immunotherapy in early breast cancer. Treatment reported: preoperative locoregional IRX-2 cytokine immunotherapy. Clones were sequenced by immunoSEQ multiplex PCR, and TCRdb holds only the in-frame ones, with some missing. The sample records tens of thousands of clones, roughly four fifths being singletons. Specimen: lymph node tissue, collected after IRX-2 immunotherapy. These receptors all stem from a human donor with breast cancer.

The chain couples TRBV30 to TRBJ1-4, with 9 bases identical to TRBD1. This CDR3 is built from 15 residues. Germline V CDR1 and CDR2: GTSNPN, SVGIG (reference sequence). The trim removed 2 bases at V and 8 bases at J, leaving 9 bases unmatched. The CDR3 region has the DNA TGTGCCTGGAGTATAACAGGGGGCTCGGGGGAAAAACTGTTTTTT. It specifies CAWSITGGSGEKLFF.

The chain links TRBV6-8 to TRBJ1-3, with a possible D match to TRBD1 (5 bases). The CDR3 totals 14 residues. V was shortened by 7 bases and J by 5 bases, with 15 bases between the two germline ends. Germline V CDR1 and CDR2: MNHGY, SAAAGT. DNA of the CDR3: TGTGCCAGCACGGACGGGCAGGGTCGAAACACCATATATTTT. It encodes CASTDGQGRNTIYF.

The chain couples TRBV5-1 to TRBJ2-7; 9 nucleotides match TRBD1. Losses at the gene ends were 4 bases for V and 2 bases for J; bases not matched to a gene: 7. The CDR3 is 15 amino acids. Germline lookup yields CDR1 SGHRS and CDR2 YFSETQ. CDR3 loop: CASSPGTGNTYEQYF. In DNA form, the CDR3 reads TGCGCCAGCAGCCCGGGGACAGGGAATACCTACGAGCAGTACTTC.

This chain links TRBV28 with TRBJ2-7, with 11 bases identical to TRBD1. Unmatched junction bases numbered 7, after V lost 3 bases and J lost 0 bases. The CDR3 runs to 17 residues. CDR1 and CDR2 (germline): MDHEN, SYDVKM. The CDR3, as DNA: TGTGCCAGCAGTTTTGGGACAGGGGGATTCAGCTCCTACGAGCAGTACTTC. Its translation is CASSFGTGGFSSYEQYF.

The table lists this clone with a count of one. This chain joins TRBV7-5 and TRBJ2-7. TRBV7-5 is annotated as a pseudogene. This CDR3 has 14 residues. The DNA of the CDR3 is TGTGCCAGCAGCTTATCCCGGGGCGGTCGCGAGCAGTACTTC. Protein product: CASSLSRGGREQYF.

This clone was seen just once. The V and J genes are TRBV4-1 and TRBJ2-7, with 8 bases that match TRBD1. Germline lookup yields CDR1 MGHRA and CDR2 YSYEKL. J gave up 3 bases and V 4 bases, and 11 bases lay outside the gene matches. CDR3 length equals 16 residues. The CDR3: CASSPRTGRINYEQYF. For the CDR3, the DNA is TGCGCCAGCAGCCCCCGGACAGGGAGAATCAACTACGAGCAGTACTTC.

V is TRBV2 and J is TRBJ2-1, with TRBD2 identical over 12 bases. Germline V CDR1 and CDR2: SNHLY, FYNNEI. V trimming: 6 bases; J trimming: 8 bases; junction bases outside the gene matches: 11. The CDR3 covers 16 residues. In DNA, the CDR3 is TGTGCCAGCAGCATAAGACTAGCGGGGGTTGGAGATGAGCAGTTCTTC. It encodes CASSIRLAGVGDEQFF.

This clone was seen a single time. The chain has TRBV14 and TRBJ2-7; D is perhaps TRBD1 (6 bases). V gave up 5 bases and J gave up 0 bases, with 17 bases separating them. CDR3 length equals 16 residues. The germline CDR1 and CDR2 sequences are SGHDN and FVKESK. The chain's CDR3 is CASSGRTVRSSYEQYF. In DNA form, the CDR3 reads TGTGCCAGCAGCGGAAGGACAGTTAGGAGCTCCTACGAGCAGTACTTC.

This chain links TRBV19 with TRBJ1-1; the match to TRBD1 covers 7 bases. Germline loops: CDR1 LNHDA, CDR2 SQIVND (reference sequence). The CDR3 runs to 14 residues. The V segment lost 4 bases and the J segment 5 bases; nucleotides outside the gene matches: 7. CDR3 sequence: CASSTSGQVTEAFF. The CDR3 DNA sequence: TGTGCCAGTAGTACCTCCGGACAGGTAACTGAAGCTTTCTTT.